The T cell receptor (beta chain) under discussion was sequenced for a study of T cell changes during pregnancy in multiple sclerosis. Assay: immunoSEQ multiplex PCR; the TCRdb copy retains only in-frame clones and omits some. The sample records roughly 89,000 clones, around 92% being singletons. The sequencing used peripheral blood, collected in the third trimester of pregnancy. This clonotype was obtained from a female donor with multiple sclerosis, enrolled in a pregnancy study.

CDR3 residues: CASSPNSGNPYEQYF. The CDR3 nucleotides read TGTGCCAGCAGCCCCAATAGCGGGAATCCCTACGAGCAGTACTTC. The rearrangement links TRBV4-2 to TRBJ2-7; 8 nucleotides agree with TRBD2. Germline V gives CDR1 LGHNA, CDR2 YNFKEQ. After removal of 4 bases from V and 2 bases from J, the junction contained 7 bases not matched to a gene. CDR3 size: 15 residues.